This is a list of T cell receptor beta chains from one sample in a study of early T cells in non-severe SARS-CoV-2 infection. Using its own MiXCR run on the 5' RACE reads, TCRdb lists one record per CDR3 protein. This table has some 80,000 distinct CDR3 sequences, roughly an eighth appearing once. The sequenced material came from whole blood. Receptors originate from an adult who was a healthcare worker with PCR-confirmed SARS-CoV-2 infection or an uninfected control (not recorded which). Both conserved end residues are part of each CDR3. The D gene is left open where the match is weak. Clone sizes are given selectively: once, few, many, or a class where the clone is expanded.

v_gene,abundance,j_gene,d_gene,CDR3aa,CDR3nt
TRBV6-5,-,TRBJ1-4,-,CASSNSPATNEKLFF,TGTGCCAGCAGTAACTCCCCTGCAACTAATGAAAAACTGTTTTTT
TRBV9,-,TRBJ1-2,-,CASSAGNDRRYGYTF,TGTGCCAGCAGCGCTGGGAACGACAGACGTTATGGCTACACCTTC
TRBV2,-,TRBJ1-5,-,CASSAWVGAHQPQHF,TGTGCCAGCAGCGCGTGGGTCGGAGCACATCAGCCCCAGCATTTT
TRBV5-8,many,TRBJ2-7,TRBD1,CASSWTGGEQYF,TGTGCCAGCAGCTGGACAGGGGGCGAGCAGTACTTC
TRBV21-1,-,TRBJ1-1,-,CASGPTEAFF,TGTGCCAGCGGGCCCACTGAAGCTTTCTTT
TRBV10-2,few,TRBJ2-3,-,CATSHTDTQYF,TGCGCCACCTCTCACACAGATACGCAGTATTTT
TRBV30,-,TRBJ2-7,-,CAWSVWRAEQYF,TGTGCCTGGAGTGTTTGGCGAGCCGAGCAGTACTTC
TRBV29-1,many,TRBJ2-7,-,CSVEDSGRRGKSYEQYF,TGCAGCGTTGAAGATTCTGGAAGGAGAGGTAAATCCTACGAGCAGTACTTC
TRBV10-3,many,TRBJ2-2,TRBD1,CAIQGQGSTGELFF,TGTGCCATCCAGGGACAGGGAAGCACCGGGGAGCTGTTTTTT
TRBV12-3/TRBV12-4,-,TRBJ2-5,TRBD2,CASSPGGGKETQYF,TGTGCCAGCAGTCCTGGGGGGGGGAAAGAGACCCAGTACTTC
TRBV30,many,TRBJ1-3,-,CAWSKGMAGNTIYF,TGTGCCTGGAGCAAGGGAATGGCTGGAAACACCATATATTTT